A selection of T cell receptor beta chains follows, all from one sample in a study of shared clonotypes between healthy human individuals. Here immunoSEQ multiplex PCR was the method, and the copy in TCRdb shows in-frame clones only, minus some. This table holds 530,000 or so clones, about three quarters found once. The material sequenced was PBMCs. These receptors were obtained from a woman in her 40s in good health. Some clones in this sample may be carry-over from other donors' samples. The CDR3 runs from the conserved cysteine through the conserved F or W.

V	J	CDR3
TRBV5-1	TRBJ1-2	CASSLVRGDYPYGYTF
TRBV5-1	TRBJ2-5	CASSRTSGIRQETQYF
TRBV28	TRBJ1-2	CASSLQRYGYTF
TRBV6-5	TRBJ2-7	CASSFGVEQYF
TRBV2	TRBJ2-1	CASSETSGRLYNEQFF
TRBV6-1	TRBJ2-1	CASIEGGEQFF
TRBV15	TRBJ1-1	CATSTGQGTEAFF
TRBV5-6	TRBJ2-1	CASSLSSGTSFYNEQFF
TRBV18	TRBJ2-7	CASSLLPTPTYEQYF
TRBV2	NA	CASSGTSGKYEQYF
TRBV7-8	TRBJ2-1	CASIPRSGTIYNEQFF
TRBV2	TRBJ2-5	CASYRGSGETQYF
TRBV18	TRBJ1-5	CASSPDRNQPQHF
TRBV5-4	TRBJ2-1	CASSPDRQSYNEQFF
TRBV21-1	TRBJ2-1	CASSRNLHEQFF
TRBV9	TRBJ2-5	CASSVGGRRETQYF
TRBV9	TRBJ2-1	CASSVGGAGGLNEQFF
TRBV30	TRBJ1-5	CAWRHRGLNQPQHF
TRBV2	TRBJ2-1	CASRGTSGYNEQFF
TRBV10-3	TRBJ1-1	CAISESVGAPTEAFF
TRBV10-3	TRBJ2-7	CAIRRQASYEQYF
TRBV28	TRBJ1-6	CASSLEAGVSPLHF
TRBV29-1	TRBJ2-3	CSVVALLHTDTQYF
TRBV4-3	TRBJ1-6	CASSQERNSPLHF
TRBV28	TRBJ1-4	CASSMRRTNEKLFF
TRBV7-2	TRBJ1-2	CASSLALRGNYGYTF
TRBV28	TRBJ2-7	CASSGRTYEQYF
TRBV5-1	TRBJ2-3	CASSLVSFTDTQYF
TRBV30	TRBJ1-6	CAWRRLGSPLHF
TRBV4-1	TRBJ2-5	CASSQTPPVAGRLETQYF
TRBV5-1	TRBJ2-1	CASSLGGTGDYNEQFF
TRBV7-2	TRBJ2-6	CASSPRGPGANVLTF
TRBV9	TRBJ2-3	CASSQSGTGFLSTDTQYF
TRBV6-5	TRBJ1-2	CASSRTAYYGYTF
TRBV2	TRBJ2-7	CASRGPRVHEQYF
TRBV6-1	TRBJ2-7	CASTQERGNYEQYF
TRBV4-2	TRBJ1-1	CASSQVSWRNTEAFF
TRBV18	TRBJ2-1	CASSPPGQGAYNEQFF
TRBV4-1	TRBJ1-5	CASSQQQGTQPQHF
TRBV7-2	TRBJ1-1	CASSLDRGVTEAFF
TRBV15	TRBJ1-4	CATSSRDREAKLFF
TRBV11-3	TRBJ1-1	CATPPRGCGTEAFF